The present entry profiles one T cell receptor (beta chain) with its context. TCRdb reprocessed the 5' RACE reads; each CDR3 protein has one entry and no DNA is given. The data show 30,000 or so distinct CDR3 sequences, and the top ten clones hold about 60%. These data originate in a study of T cells expressing NK-cell markers. This CDR3 has 12 residues. The chain recombines TRBV12-3 or TRBV12-4 with TRBJ2-7; the D call of TRBD1 rests on TCRdb alone, since no DNA is present to check it. The TCR was taken from a woman aged 18-70 years in good health. Material for sequencing was blood T cells: a sorted CD56 or NKG2C T cell subset, CD4+ or CD8+ T cells, or bulk PBMC T cells (not recorded which). The CDR3 sequence is CASSGGPGEQYF.